This T cell receptor (beta chain) derives from a study of T-cell memory formation after mild COVID-19. The sample holds a few counts of this clonotype. The target antigen is unknown. The V segment lost 6 bases and the J segment 2 bases; nucleotides outside the gene matches: 7. Germline CDR1 and CDR2: MNHEY and SVGAGI. CDR3 length: 14 residues. Via MiXCR, TCRdb re-called the 5' RACE reads, giving one row per CDR3 protein. The table records 380,000 or so distinct CDR3 sequences, around 14% of them present only once. Study-level results: Within pre-infection memory, some responding clones were found, suggesting cross-reactive memory joined.

Sequencing was performed on PBMCs or a T cell subset sorted from them (not recorded which). The clonotype originates from a man younger than 35 who had mild COVID-19 (a few samples of this study predate the infection). Cell type and time point are not known. The chain combines TRBV6-5 with TRBJ2-7; 7 bases map to TRBD2. The CDR3 DNA sequence: TGTGCCAGCAGCCCTAGCGGTGATACCTACGAGCAGTACGTC. Translating gives CASSPSGDTYEQYV.